This T cell receptor (beta chain) was profiled in a study of spatial heterogeneity in lung cancer. Looking at the study overall: Samples came from roughly 70 TRACERx patients with untreated early-stage lung cancer. Follow-up PBMC samples were sequenced when available, at a median of approximately two years after resection. Study observations and caveats: Resection saw ubiquitous expanded tumor TCRs appear in blood more than follow-up did.

Trimming removed 4 bases from V and 1 base from J, with 10 bases in between. The CDR3 has 13 amino acids. From germline, CDR1 is SQVTM and CDR2 ANQGSEA. TCRdb itself ran the 5' RACE reads through MiXCR, one entry per CDR3 protein. This sample has roughly 26,000 distinct CDR3 sequences, with less than 6% found just once. Many counts were recorded for this clonotype. What it binds is not known. Time point denoted: blood at routine non-recurrence follow-up after resection. No cell sorting; template was whole RNA from tumor, lung tissue or PBMC. The chain joins TRBV29-1 to TRBJ1-1; D is unclear. This TCR was recovered from a male donor with early-stage non-small cell lung cancer. Specimen: PBMCs, collected at follow-up. The CDR3 DNA sequence: TGCAGCGTTGCCCCTAGACCGAACACTGAAGCTTTCTTT. This translates into CSVAPRPNTEAFF.